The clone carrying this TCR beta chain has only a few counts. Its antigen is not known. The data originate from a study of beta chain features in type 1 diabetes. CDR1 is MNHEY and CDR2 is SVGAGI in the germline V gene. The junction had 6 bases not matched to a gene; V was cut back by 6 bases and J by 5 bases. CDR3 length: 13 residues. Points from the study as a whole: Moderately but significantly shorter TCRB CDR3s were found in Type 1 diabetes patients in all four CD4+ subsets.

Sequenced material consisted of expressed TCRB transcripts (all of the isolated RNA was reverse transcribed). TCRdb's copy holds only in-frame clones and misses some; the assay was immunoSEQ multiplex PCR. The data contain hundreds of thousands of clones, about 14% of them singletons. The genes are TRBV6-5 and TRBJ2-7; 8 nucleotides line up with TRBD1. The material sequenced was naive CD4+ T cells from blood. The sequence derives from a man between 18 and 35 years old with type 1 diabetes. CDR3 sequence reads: CASRRTGSDEQYF. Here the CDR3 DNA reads TGTGCCAGCAGGAGGACAGGGAGCGACGAGCAGTACTTC.